Reported below is one TCR beta chain. Its matching antigen is unknown. The CDR3 totals 14 residues. The trim removed 5 bases at V and 9 bases at J, leaving 12 bases unmatched. Germline CDR1 is MNHEY and CDR2 is SVGAGI. This specimen belongs to a study of brain T cells in children with intractable seizures. The study's findings and limits: Only CDR3 sequence similarity suggested viral specificity, without known HCMV serostatus.

Before surgery, patients took at least one anti-epileptic drug. Assay: immunoSEQ multiplex PCR; the TCRdb copy retains only in-frame clones and omits some. This sample carries under 150,000 clones, around 94% of them seen once, and the ten largest clones take 3.8%. This sequence was found in a boy under three years old with hemimegalencephaly and intractable seizures. Material: peripheral blood, obtained at surgery. The rearrangement uses TRBV6-5 and TRBJ1-2, with TRBD1 matching 7 bases. CDR3 in DNA: TGTGCCAGCAGTCCGAGACAGGGTTTGTACCGCTACACCTTC. Amino acid sequence: CASSPRQGLYRYTF.